Listed below are T cell receptor beta chains from one sample, sequenced in a study of cytomegalovirus exposure and HLA in healthy donors. Sequencing was performed with immunoSEQ multiplex PCR; in TCRdb, only in-frame clones are kept and a portion is missing. The data contain nearly 110,000 clones, about 81% of them seen just once; the ten biggest clones take up around 3%. The sequencing input was PBMCs. These receptors originate from a male donor in good health and CMV-seropositive. Both conserved end residues are part of each CDR3. A D gene is named only where the DNA matches it firmly. Size values are once, few and many counts, or a class for expanded clones, and some rows have none.

V	J	D	size	CDR3	DNA
TRBV2	TRBJ1-6	TRBD1	.	CASWTGFSNSPLHF	TGTGCCAGCTGGACAGGGTTTAGTAATTCACCCCTCCACTTT
TRBV7-2	TRBJ2-1	TRBD2	once	CASSFQAGGPRNEQFF	TGTGCCAGCAGCTTCCAAGCGGGAGGCCCGAGGAATGAGCAGTTCTTC
TRBV29-1	TRBJ1-1	.	.	CSVVRGSRNTEAFF	TGCAGCGTTGTTAGGGGGAGTAGGAACACTGAAGCTTTCTTT
TRBV19	TRBJ2-5	.	.	CASSIGIGQKETQYF	TGTGCCAGTAGTATCGGTATTGGGCAGAAAGAGACCCAGTACTTC
TRBV28	TRBJ2-3	.	.	CATLTSFTDTQYF	TGTGCCACCTTGACTAGTTTCACAGATACGCAGTATTTT
TRBV7-9	TRBJ2-7	TRBD1	.	CASSEDRTGHEQYF	TGTGCCAGCAGCGAGGACAGGACGGGCCACGAGCAGTACTTC
TRBV13	TRBJ2-7	TRBD1	.	CASSLRATGGYSYEQYF	TGTGCCAGCAGCTTACGGGCGACAGGGGGTTACTCCTACGAGCAGTACTTC
TRBV11-2	TRBJ1-4	.	once	CASRLGQSRAKLFF	TGTGCCAGCAGGTTAGGACAGTCTCGGGCGAAACTGTTTTTT
TRBV28	TRBJ2-3	TRBD1	.	CASSWSGGQEQYF	TGTGCCAGCAGTTGGTCAGGGGGTCAGGAGCAGTATTTT
TRBV6-5	TRBJ2-7	.	.	CASSFRGSPSSYEQYF	TGTGCCAGCAGTTTCAGGGGCAGCCCGAGCTCCTACGAGCAGTACTTC
TRBV5-1	TRBJ2-3	TRBD2	.	CASSDRTSGRKTDTQYF	TGCGCCAGCAGCGACAGGACTAGCGGGAGAAAAACAGATACGCAGTATTTT
TRBV5-4	TRBJ1-2	.	few	CASSRNYGYTF	TGTGCCAGCAGCCGGAACTATGGCTACACCTTC
TRBV18	TRBJ2-7	TRBD1	.	CASSPRLTGGEEQYF	TGTGCCAGCTCACCACGACTGACAGGGGGCGAAGAGCAGTACTTC
TRBV19	TRBJ1-5	.	once	CASRGQSNQPQHF	TGTGCCAGTAGAGGACAGAGCAATCAGCCCCAGCATTTT
TRBV6-6	TRBJ1-1	TRBD1	.	CASSYDRGGTEAFF	TGTGCCAGCAGTTACGACAGGGGAGGGACTGAAGCTTTCTTT
TRBV28	TRBJ2-2	TRBD2	.	CASTLWTSFNTGELFF	TGTGCCAGCACCCTATGGACTAGCTTTAACACCGGGGAGCTGTTTTTT
TRBV9	TRBJ2-7	.	few	CASGPYSTGSYEQYF	TGTGCCAGCGGCCCGTATTCGACGGGGTCTTACGAGCAGTACTTC
TRBV20-1	TRBJ2-7	TRBD1	.	CSAQDRDEQYF	TGCAGTGCTCAGGACAGGGACGAGCAGTACTTC
TRBV28	TRBJ2-3	.	.	CASSSNERVDTDTQYF	TGTGCCAGCAGTTCCAACGAGCGGGTGGACACAGATACGCAGTATTTT
TRBV21-1	TRBJ2-5	.	.	CASSKGGGLTETQYF	TGTGCCAGCAGCAAAGGGGGGGGGCTTACGGAGACCCAGTACTTC
TRBV27	TRBJ1-1	.	.	CASSSAVNTEAFF	TGTGCCAGCAGTTCGGCGGTGAACACTGAAGCTTTCTTT
TRBV21-1	TRBJ2-4	.	.	CASSKFSGESRDIQYF	TGTGCCAGCAGCAAGTTTTCAGGGGAGTCAAGGGACATTCAGTACTTC
TRBV5-4	TRBJ2-2	TRBD2	.	CATGTSYTGELFF	TGTGCCACCGGGACTAGCTACACCGGGGAGCTGTTTTTT
TRBV5-4	TRBJ1-1	.	.	CASSRGGSRGSTEAFF	TGTGCCAGCAGCCGGGGGGGAAGTAGGGGGAGCACTGAAGCTTTCTTT
TRBV25-1	TRBJ2-6	.	.	CASSGLSGANVLTF	TGTGCCAGCAGTGGACTATCTGGGGCCAACGTCCTGACTTTC
TRBV19	TRBJ2-3	TRBD2	.	CASRPFLAGRGTDTQYF	TGTGCCAGTAGACCCTTTCTGGCAGGGAGGGGTACAGATACGCAGTATTTT
TRBV4-2	TRBJ1-2	TRBD1	few	CASSQDSRQGSNYGYTF	TGTGCCAGCAGCCAAGACTCCAGACAGGGATCTAACTATGGCTACACCTTC
TRBV18	TRBJ2-5	TRBD1	.	CASSRTVAGGSETQYF	TGTGCCAGCTCTCGAACCGTGGCAGGGGGCTCAGAGACCCAGTACTTC
TRBV5-8	TRBJ2-3	.	.	CASSLFGGGADTQYF	TGTGCCAGCAGCTTGTTTGGTGGAGGGGCAGATACGCAGTATTTT
TRBV6-1	TRBJ2-7	TRBD2	.	CASSFSGSSYEQYF	TGTGCCAGCAGCTTTAGCGGGAGCTCCTACGAGCAGTACTTC
TRBV19	TRBJ2-7	TRBD1	.	CASSSGTGWSYEQYF	TGTGCCAGTAGTAGCGGGACAGGCTGGTCCTACGAGCAGTACTTC
TRBV4-2	TRBJ2-7	TRBD2	few	CASSQPSGVLEQYF	TGTGCCAGCAGCCAACCTAGCGGGGTGCTCGAGCAGTACTTC
TRBV5-1	TRBJ2-2	TRBD2	few	CASSLAGGPGTGELFF	TGCGCCAGCAGCCTAGCGGGGGGGCCCGGAACCGGGGAGCTGTTTTTT
TRBV28	TRBJ1-4	.	.	CASSPQNGRGEKLFF	TGTGCCAGCAGCCCTCAGAATGGAAGGGGTGAAAAACTGTTTTTT
TRBV7-2	TRBJ2-5	TRBD2	.	CASSLAGRTSGRRETQYF	TGTGCCAGCAGCTTAGCCGGTCGGACTAGCGGGAGGAGGGAGACCCAGTACTTC
TRBV11-2	TRBJ1-1	.	once	CASSLASEAFF	TGTGCCAGCAGCTTAGCCAGTGAAGCTTTCTTT
TRBV19	TRBJ1-1	TRBD1	.	CASSITGGSYTEAFF	TGTGCCAGTAGTATCACAGGGGGCTCCTACACTGAAGCTTTCTTT
TRBV5-1	TRBJ2-7	TRBD2	.	CASSWGLAGGRSYEQYF	TGCGCCAGCAGCTGGGGACTAGCGGGAGGAAGGTCCTACGAGCAGTACTTC
TRBV18	TRBJ2-5	TRBD2	.	CASSPQKGTSGRETQYF	TGTGCCAGCTCACCACAAAAGGGGACTAGCGGGAGAGAGACCCAGTACTTC
TRBV28	TRBJ1-1	TRBD1	.	CASRQPGQGRTEAFF	TGTGCCAGCAGACAACCGGGACAGGGTCGCACTGAAGCTTTCTTT
TRBV7-6	TRBJ2-7	TRBD2	.	CASSYGLAESASYEQYF	TGTGCCAGCAGCTACGGACTAGCGGAATCCGCATCCTACGAGCAGTACTTC
TRBV19	TRBJ2-7	TRBD1	.	CASSIDRGQRPTEQYF	TGTGCCAGTAGTATAGATCGGGGACAGAGGCCTACGGAGCAGTACTTC
TRBV7-9	TRBJ2-1	TRBD1	.	CASSLNRGQAEQFF	TGTGCCAGCAGCCTCAATAGGGGGCAGGCTGAGCAGTTCTTC
TRBV29-1	TRBJ1-1	TRBD1	few	CSVGQGNTEAFF	TGCAGCGTCGGACAGGGTAACACTGAAGCTTTCTTT
TRBV5-1	TRBJ1-4	.	.	CASSLRPRGEKLFF	TGCGCCAGCAGCTTGAGGCCACGGGGTGAAAAACTGTTTTTT
TRBV18	TRBJ1-3	.	.	CASSPIFPGNTIYF	TGTGCCAGCTCACCAATCTTCCCGGGAAACACCATATATTTT
TRBV5-6	TRBJ2-7	.	.	CASSPGASGIYEQYF	TGTGCCAGCAGCCCAGGGGCTAGCGGAATCTACGAGCAGTACTTC
TRBV5-1	TRBJ2-1	TRBD2	.	CASSLLAGGVDNEQFF	TGCGCCAGCAGCCTGCTAGCGGGAGGCGTCGACAATGAGCAGTTCTTC
TRBV5-1	TRBJ2-7	TRBD1	once	CASSLLSGTGREQYF	TGCGCCAGCAGCTTGTTAAGCGGGACAGGGCGCGAGCAGTACTTC
TRBV28	TRBJ2-5	.	few	CASSSVREETQYF	TGTGCCAGCAGTTCGGTACGGGAAGAGACCCAGTACTTC
TRBV19	TRBJ1-5	TRBD1	.	CASRRQGAYSNQPQHF	TGTGCCAGTAGGAGGCAGGGGGCATATAGCAATCAGCCCCAGCATTTT
TRBV4-1	TRBJ2-7	.	.	CASSQDYVPGSLSYEQYF	TGCGCCAGCAGCCAAGATTACGTGCCGGGATCTCTTTCCTACGAGCAGTACTTC
TRBV5-1	TRBJ2-5	.	.	CASSLWQGGETQYF	TGCGCCAGCAGCTTGTGGCAGGGTGGAGAGACCCAGTACTTC
TRBV20-1	TRBJ2-3	.	.	CSARTSDTQYF	TGCAGTGCTAGGACATCAGATACGCAGTATTTT
TRBV30	TRBJ1-2	TRBD1	.	CAWSGGQGPSYTF	TGTGCCTGGAGTGGGGGACAGGGACCGAGCTACACCTTC